Below are 12 T cell receptor beta chains sequenced from a single sample in a study of spatial heterogeneity in lung cancer. The time point was: sample taken at primary tumor resection. Unsorted whole RNA samples from tumor, nontumor lung or frozen PBMC were sequenced. Each CDR3 protein gets one entry after TCRdb re-called the 5' RACE reads with MiXCR. The table shows about 18,000 distinct CDR3 sequences, with 15% to 20% occurring only once. The sequences come from PBMCs, collected at surgery. Receptor source: a male donor with early-stage non-small cell lung cancer.

This clonotype occurred a few times. V and J are TRBV12-3 or TRBV12-4 and TRBJ2-7, with a weak D call TRBD1 (6 bases). The CDR3 consists of 14 residues. Between the trimmed V and J ends, which lost 6 bases and 7 bases, there was a span of 19 bases. The chain's CDR3 is CASRPALGAGEQYF. CDR3 DNA sequence: TGTGCCAGCAGACCTGCTTTGGGGGCCGGGGAGCAGTACTTC.

In this sample, this clonotype turned up many times. The V gene is TRBV6-6, the J gene TRBJ1-4, with unresolved D. CDR1 is MNHNY, CDR2 SVGAGI, per germline (reference sequence). The CDR3 covers 13 residues. V gave up 6 bases and J gave up 8 bases, with 13 bases separating them. As DNA, the CDR3 is TGTGCCAGCAGATCCGTCGGGGAGGAAAAACTGTTTTTT. Translated, it gives CASRSVGEEKLFF.

Concerning this clonotype itself: This clone may be a read error of a much larger clone one base away. The V gene is TRBV6-5, the J gene TRBJ1-5; the D gene is possibly TRBD1 (5 bases). This CDR3 is built from 15 residues. CDR1 and CDR2 from the germline V gene are MNHEY and SVGAGI. Trimming shortened V by 5 bases and J by 3 bases, and 14 bases separated the two germline ends. CDR3 sequence (DNA): TGTGCCAGCAGTCGCGACAGATTTCCCAATCAGCCCCAGCATTTT. Protein sequence: CASSRDRFPNQPQHF.

The rearrangement joins TRBV20-1 to TRBJ2-3, with 9 bases fitting TRBD2. CDR1 DFQATT and CDR2 SNEGSKA come from the germline V gene (reference sequence). The CDR3 sequence is 15 residues long. Losses at the gene ends were 1 base for V and 5 bases for J; bases not matched to a gene: 7. For the CDR3, the DNA is TGCAGTGCTAGAGGGCTAGCGGGGAGGGGAGATACGCAGTATTTT. Translating gives CSARGLAGRGDTQYF.

This clonotype occurred a few times. The chain is built from TRBV7-2 and TRBJ2-7, with D tentatively TRBD1 (5 bases). The V end was cut by 1 base, the J end by 2 bases, with 12 bases between. The CDR3 is 15 amino acids. CDR1 is SGHTA, CDR2 FQGNSA, per germline. The CDR3 spells CASSLVAGKTYEQYF. CDR3 in DNA: TGTGCCAGCAGCTTAGTAGCAGGGAAAACCTACGAGCAGTACTTC.

This clonotype was seen more than once but under ten times. The CDR3 loop is CAWATGHENSPLHF. In DNA form, the CDR3 reads TGTGCCTGGGCTACAGGGCATGAGAATTCACCCCTCCACTTT. This chain uses TRBV30 with TRBJ1-6, with D perhaps matching TRBD1 (6 bases). The CDR3 is 14 residues long. The V and J ends lost 5 bases and 7 bases respectively, with 15 bases between them. Germline loops: CDR1 GTSNPN, CDR2 SVGIG (reference sequence).

The chain uses TRBV10-1 and TRBJ2-7; TRBD1 agrees at 8 bases. There are 14 residues in the CDR3. Losses at the gene ends were 3 bases for V and 2 bases for J; bases not matched to a gene: 3. Germline V gives CDR1 WNHNN, CDR2 SYGVQD (reference sequence). CDR3 nucleotides: TGCGCCAGCAGTGATGGGACAGGTACCTACGAGCAGTACTTC. Encoded protein: CASSDGTGTYEQYF.

This clonotype was seen at least ten times. The V gene is TRBV30, the J gene TRBJ2-5; no clear D gene. With 0 bases removed from V and 1 base from J, the gap between germline ends came to 6 bases. This CDR3 is built from 13 residues. CDR1 and CDR2 (germline): GTSNPN, SVGIG (reference sequence). CDR3 sequence reads: CAWSVRSQETQYF. CDR3 nucleotide sequence: TGTGCCTGGAGTGTACGCAGCCAAGAGACCCAGTACTTC.

This chain links TRBV19 with TRBJ2-1; D might be TRBD1 (6 bases). The CDR3 extends over 13 amino acids. V gave up 7 bases and J gave up 7 bases, with 14 bases separating them. CDR1 LNHDA and CDR2 SQIVND come from the germline V gene (reference sequence). The CDR3 sequence: CASKDRYRNEQFF. CDR3 in DNA: TGTGCCAGTAAAGACAGGTATCGGAATGAGCAGTTCTTC.

V usage is TRBV18 and J usage is TRBJ1-4; 7 nucleotides match TRBD1. The CDR3 covers 13 residues. Germline values: CDR1 KGHSH, CDR2 LQKENI. Trimming cost V 3 bases and J 6 bases; bases outside gene matches: 1. CDR3 coding DNA: TGTGCCAGCTCACCTGACAGGGATGAAAAACTGTTTTTT. Its protein is CASSPDRDEKLFF. Drawing the rest from reference TRBV18 and TRBJ1-4, the complete variable domain is NAGVMQNPRHLVRRRGQEARLRCSPMKGHSHVYWYRQLPEEGLKFMVYLQKENIIDESGMPKERFSAEFPKEGPSILRIQQVVRGDSAAYFCASSPDRDEKLFFGSGTQLSVL.

This clonotype was counted only a few times. This chain links TRBV5-4 with TRBJ2-3; 7 bases line up with TRBD1. The CDR3 runs to 15 residues. CDR1 is SGHNT, CDR2 YYREEE, per germline (reference sequence). V shed 4 bases, J shed 3 bases, and the junction held 8 bases outside the gene matches. CDR3: CASSAVGGQTDTQYF. Written as DNA, the CDR3 is TGTGCCAGCAGCGCCGTAGGGGGCCAAACAGATACGCAGTATTTT.

This chain joins TRBV5-6 and TRBJ2-1; TRBD1 is a possible D gene (5 bases). CDR1 SGHDT and CDR2 YYEEEE come from the germline V gene. This CDR3 comprises 12 residues. Trimming stripped 5 bases from V and 10 bases from J, with 13 bases between. This CDR3 reads CASSFRVSEQFF. CDR3 DNA sequence: TGTGCCAGCAGTTTCAGGGTTTCGGAGCAGTTCTTC.